This TCR beta chain was obtained from a study of blood T cell repertoires in COVID-19. Here immunoSEQ multiplex PCR was the method, and the copy in TCRdb shows in-frame clones only, minus some. This sample yields under 300,000 clones, of which roughly 90% are seen a single time; 1.7% belongs to the top ten. The origin of this receptor is a woman aged 40 to 49 who had recovered from COVID-19. Sequences were obtained from PBMCs or T cells enriched from blood (not recorded which).

CDR3 sequence reads: CASGLEGRLAGGGNRNEQYF. CDR3 bases: TGTGCTAGTGGTTTGGAAGGGCGGCTAGCGGGAGGGGGTAATAGGAACGAGCAGTACTTC. The chain is built from TRBV12-5 and TRBJ2-7, with TRBD2 matching 12 bases. Germline V gene sequence: CDR1 LGHNT, CDR2 FRNRAP. There are 20 residues in the CDR3. The J segment lost 5 bases and the V segment lost 1 base, leaving 18 bases of the junction unmatched.